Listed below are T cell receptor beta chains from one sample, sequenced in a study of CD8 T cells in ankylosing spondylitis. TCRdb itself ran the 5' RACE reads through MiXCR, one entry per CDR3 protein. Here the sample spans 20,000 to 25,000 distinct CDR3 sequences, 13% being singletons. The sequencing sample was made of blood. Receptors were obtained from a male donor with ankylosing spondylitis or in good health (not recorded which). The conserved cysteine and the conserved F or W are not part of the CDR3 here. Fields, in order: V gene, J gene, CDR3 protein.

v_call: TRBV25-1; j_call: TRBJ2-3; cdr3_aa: ASGPARTGGFDTQY
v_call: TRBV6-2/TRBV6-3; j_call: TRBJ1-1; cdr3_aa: ASRSSGMNTEAF
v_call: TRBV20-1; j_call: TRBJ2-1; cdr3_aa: SASTLGTDYNEQF
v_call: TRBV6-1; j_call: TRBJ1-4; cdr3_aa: ASRTGRTSEKLF
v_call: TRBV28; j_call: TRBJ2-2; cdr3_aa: ASSSGQGDTGELF
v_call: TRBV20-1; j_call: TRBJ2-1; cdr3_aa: SAAGGSSYNEQF
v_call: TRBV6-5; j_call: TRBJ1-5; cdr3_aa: ASSYRDPSRSNQPQH
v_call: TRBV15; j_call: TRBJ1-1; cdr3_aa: ATSRAGVGTEAF
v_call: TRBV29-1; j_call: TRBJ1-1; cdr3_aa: SGYSKPIEAF
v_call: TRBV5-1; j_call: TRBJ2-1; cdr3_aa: ASSLKTSGRIYNEQF
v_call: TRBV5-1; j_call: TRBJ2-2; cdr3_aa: ASSQGTNTGELF